The clone carrying this TCR beta chain was seen a few times. The source of the sample is a study of T cells after yellow fever vaccination. Germline CDR1 and CDR2: SNHLY and FYNNEI. The CDR3 sequence is 13 residues long. V lost 6 bases to trimming and J lost 5 bases, with 14 bases between them. TCRdb independently ran MiXCR on the 5' RACE reads; one entry per CDR3 protein. The sample lists 280,000 or so distinct CDR3 sequences, 8.5% to 10% occurring once. The rearrangement joins TRBV2 to TRBJ2-7; D may be TRBD2 (6 bases). The sample consisted of CD4+ T cells sorted from PBMCs, taken 5 days after the yellow fever booster vaccination. This clonotype was obtained from a man aged 18 to 35 who received the YFV17D yellow fever vaccine. DNA for the CDR3: TGTGCCAGCAGGGGCGGGGTTTGGCACGAGCAGTACTTC. It is translated as CASRGGVWHEQYF.